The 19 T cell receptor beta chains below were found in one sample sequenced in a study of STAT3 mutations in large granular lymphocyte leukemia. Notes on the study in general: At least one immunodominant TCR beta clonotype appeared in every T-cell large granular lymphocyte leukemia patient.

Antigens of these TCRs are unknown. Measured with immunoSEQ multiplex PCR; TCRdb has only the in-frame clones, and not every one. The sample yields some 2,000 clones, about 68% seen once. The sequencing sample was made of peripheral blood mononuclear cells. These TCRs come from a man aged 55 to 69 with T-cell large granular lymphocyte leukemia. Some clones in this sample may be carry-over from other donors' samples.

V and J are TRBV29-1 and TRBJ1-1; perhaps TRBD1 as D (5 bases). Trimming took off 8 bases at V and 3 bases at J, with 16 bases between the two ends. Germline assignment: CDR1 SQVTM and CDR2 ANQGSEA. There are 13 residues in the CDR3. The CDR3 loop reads CSTYRTVDTEAFF. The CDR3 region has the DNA TGCAGCACATACAGGACCGTGGACACTGAAGCTTTCTTT.

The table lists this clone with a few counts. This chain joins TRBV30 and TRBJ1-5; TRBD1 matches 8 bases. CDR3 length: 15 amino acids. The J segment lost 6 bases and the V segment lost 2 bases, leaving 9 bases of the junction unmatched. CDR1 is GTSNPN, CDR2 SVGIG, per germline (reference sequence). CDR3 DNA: TGTGCCTGGAGTAATCAGGACAGGGTGGGTCAGCCCCAGCATTTT. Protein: CAWSNQDRVGQPQHF.

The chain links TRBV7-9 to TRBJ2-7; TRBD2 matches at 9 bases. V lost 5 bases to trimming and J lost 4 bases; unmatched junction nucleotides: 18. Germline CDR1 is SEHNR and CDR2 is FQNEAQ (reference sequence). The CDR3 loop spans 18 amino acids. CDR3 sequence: CASSKETSGPGVRYEQYF. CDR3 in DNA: TGTGCCAGCAGCAAGGAGACTAGCGGTCCGGGGGTCCGGTACGAGCAGTACTTC.

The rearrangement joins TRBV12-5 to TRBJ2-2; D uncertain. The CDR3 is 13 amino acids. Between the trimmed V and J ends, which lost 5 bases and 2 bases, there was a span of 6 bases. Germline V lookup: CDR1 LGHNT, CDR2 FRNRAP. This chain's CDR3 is CASGLRNTGELFF. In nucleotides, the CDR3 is TGTGCTAGTGGTCTACGAAACACCGGGGAGCTGTTTTTT.

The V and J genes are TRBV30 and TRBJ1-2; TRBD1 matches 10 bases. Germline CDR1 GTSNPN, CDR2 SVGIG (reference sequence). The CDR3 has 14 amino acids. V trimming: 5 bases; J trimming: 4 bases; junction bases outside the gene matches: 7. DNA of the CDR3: TGTGCCTGGGGGATGGGACAGGGGAGCTATGGCTACACCTTC. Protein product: CAWGMGQGSYGYTF. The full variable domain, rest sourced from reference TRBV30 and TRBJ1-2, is SQTIHQWPATLVQPVGSPLSLECTVEGTSNPNLYWYRQAAGRGLQLLFYSVGIGQISSEVPQNLSASRPQDRQFILSSKKLLLSDSGFYLCAWGMGQGSYGYTFGSGTRLTVV.

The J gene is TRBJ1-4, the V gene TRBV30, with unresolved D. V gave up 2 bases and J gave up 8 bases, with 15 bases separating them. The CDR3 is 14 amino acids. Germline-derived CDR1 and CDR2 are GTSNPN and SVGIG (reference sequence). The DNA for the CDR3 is TGTGCCTGGAGTAAATCATTCAACGGGGAAAAACTGTTTTTT. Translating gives CAWSKSFNGEKLFF.

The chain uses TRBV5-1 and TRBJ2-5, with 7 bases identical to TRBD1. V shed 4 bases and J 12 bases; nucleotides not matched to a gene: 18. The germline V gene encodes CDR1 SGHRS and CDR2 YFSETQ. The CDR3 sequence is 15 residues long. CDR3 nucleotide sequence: TGCGCCAGCAGCCAAAATTCATACCTACGACAGGGAAAGTACTTC. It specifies CASSQNSYLRQGKYF.

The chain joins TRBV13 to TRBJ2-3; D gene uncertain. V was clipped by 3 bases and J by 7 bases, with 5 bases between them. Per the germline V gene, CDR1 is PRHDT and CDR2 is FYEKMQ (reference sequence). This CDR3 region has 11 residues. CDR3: CASSLDNTQYF. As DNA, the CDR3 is TGTGCCAGCAGCTTGGATAATACGCAGTATTTT.

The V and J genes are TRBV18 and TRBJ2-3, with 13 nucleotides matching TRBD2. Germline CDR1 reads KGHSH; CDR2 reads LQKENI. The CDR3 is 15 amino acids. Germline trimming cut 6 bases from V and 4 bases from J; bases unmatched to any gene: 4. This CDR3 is CASSPGLAGSDTQYF. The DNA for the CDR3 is TGTGCCAGCTCGCCGGGACTAGCGGGGTCAGATACGCAGTATTTT.

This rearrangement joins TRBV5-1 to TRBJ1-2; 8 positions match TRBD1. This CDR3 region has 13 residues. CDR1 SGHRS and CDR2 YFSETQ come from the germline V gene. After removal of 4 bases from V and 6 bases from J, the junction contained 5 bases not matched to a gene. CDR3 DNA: TGCGCCAGCAGCGGACAGGGATCCGATGGCTACACCTTC. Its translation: CASSGQGSDGYTF.

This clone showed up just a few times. The CDR3 loop is CSVDIGLNTEAFF. The CDR3 coding sequence is TGCAGCGTTGATATTGGGCTGAACACTGAAGCTTTCTTT. The rearrangement links TRBV29-1 to TRBJ1-1; D gene uncertain. This CDR3 has 13 amino acids. The V end was cut by 3 bases, the J end by 0 bases, with 8 bases between. Germline V lookup: CDR1 SQVTM, CDR2 ANQGSEA. Complete variable domain (other parts from reference TRBV29-1 and TRBJ1-1): SAVISQKPSRDICQRGTSLTIQCQVDSQVTMMFWYRQQPGQSLTLIATANQGSEATYESGFVIDKFPISRPNLTFSTLTVSNMSPEDSSIYLCSVDIGLNTEAFFGQGTRLTVV.

Here the CDR3 reads CAISGAGVGNTIYF. CDR3 coding DNA: TGTGCCATCAGCGGGGCGGGGGTTGGAAACACCATATATTTT. This chain connects TRBV10-3 to TRBJ1-3; a possible D gene is TRBD1 (5 bases). The germline V and J ends were trimmed by 6 bases and 3 bases, with 12 bases remaining between them. Germline-derived CDR1 and CDR2 are ENHRY and SYGVKD. This CDR3 comprises 14 residues.

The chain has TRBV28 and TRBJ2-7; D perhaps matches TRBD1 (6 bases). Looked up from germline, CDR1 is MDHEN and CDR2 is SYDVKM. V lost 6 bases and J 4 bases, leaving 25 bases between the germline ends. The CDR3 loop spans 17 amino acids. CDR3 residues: CASSSPGGAGIRYEQYF. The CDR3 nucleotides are TGTGCCAGCAGCTCCCCTGGGGGCGCAGGGATTCGGTACGAGCAGTACTTC.

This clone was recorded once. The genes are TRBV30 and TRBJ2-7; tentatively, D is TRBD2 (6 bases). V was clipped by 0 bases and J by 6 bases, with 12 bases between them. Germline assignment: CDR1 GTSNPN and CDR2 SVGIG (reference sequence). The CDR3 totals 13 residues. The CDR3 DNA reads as TGTGCCTGGAGTGTACTCGGGGGTACCGAGCAGTACTTC. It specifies CAWSVLGGTEQYF.

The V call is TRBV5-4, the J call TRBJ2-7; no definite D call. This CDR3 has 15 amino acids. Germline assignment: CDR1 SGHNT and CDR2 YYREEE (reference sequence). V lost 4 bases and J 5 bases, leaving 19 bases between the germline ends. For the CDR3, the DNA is TGTGCCAGCAGCAGTAGGACCGGAGTCAGTAACGAGCAGTACTTC. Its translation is CASSSRTGVSNEQYF.

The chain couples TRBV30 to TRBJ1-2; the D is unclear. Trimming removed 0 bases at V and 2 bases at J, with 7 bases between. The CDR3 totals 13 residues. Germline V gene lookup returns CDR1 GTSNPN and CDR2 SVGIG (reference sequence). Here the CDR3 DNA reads TGTGCCTGGAGTGTAACAGAAAACTATGGCTACACCTTC. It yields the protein CAWSVTENYGYTF.

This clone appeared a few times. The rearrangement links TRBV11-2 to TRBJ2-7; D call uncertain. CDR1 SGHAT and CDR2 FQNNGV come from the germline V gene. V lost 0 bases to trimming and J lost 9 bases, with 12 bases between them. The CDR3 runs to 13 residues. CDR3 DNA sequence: TGTGCCAGCAGCTTAGATCAGGAGTGGCCGCAGTACTTC. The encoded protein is CASSLDQEWPQYF.

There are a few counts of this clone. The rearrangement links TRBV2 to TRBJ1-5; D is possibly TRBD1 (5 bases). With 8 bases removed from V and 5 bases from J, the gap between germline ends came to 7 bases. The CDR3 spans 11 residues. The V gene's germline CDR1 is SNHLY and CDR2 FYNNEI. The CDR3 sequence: CASGGYQPQHF. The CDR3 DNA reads TGTGCCAGCGGGGGGTATCAGCCCCAGCATTTT.

For the CDR3, the DNA is TGTGCCAGCAGCTTAAGGGCTAGCGAGGCCTACGAGCAGTACTTC. Amino acids: CASSLRASEAYEQYF. This chain connects TRBV5-4 to TRBJ2-7; D is perhaps TRBD2 (6 bases). The CDR3 length is 15 residues. Deletions cut 2 bases from V and 2 bases from J, with 14 bases between. Per the germline V gene, CDR1 is SGHNT and CDR2 is YYREEE (reference sequence).